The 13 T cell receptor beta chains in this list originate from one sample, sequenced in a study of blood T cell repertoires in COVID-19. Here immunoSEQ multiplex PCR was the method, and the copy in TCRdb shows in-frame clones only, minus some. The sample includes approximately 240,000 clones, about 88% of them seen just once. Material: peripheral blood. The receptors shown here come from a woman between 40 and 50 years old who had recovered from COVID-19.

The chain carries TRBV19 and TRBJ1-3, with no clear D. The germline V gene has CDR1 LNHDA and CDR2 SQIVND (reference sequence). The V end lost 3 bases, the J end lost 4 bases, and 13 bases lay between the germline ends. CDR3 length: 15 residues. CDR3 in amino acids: CASSIWRVKGNTIYF. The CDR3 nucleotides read TGTGCCAGTAGTATTTGGAGGGTGAAAGGAAACACCATATATTTT.

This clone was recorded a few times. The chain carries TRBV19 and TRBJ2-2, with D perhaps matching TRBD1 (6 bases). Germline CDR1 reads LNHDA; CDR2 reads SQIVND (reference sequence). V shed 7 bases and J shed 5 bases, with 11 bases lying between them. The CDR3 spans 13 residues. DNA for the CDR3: TGTGCCAGTAAGGGGGAAGGGACCGGGGAGCTGTTTTTT. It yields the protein CASKGEGTGELFF. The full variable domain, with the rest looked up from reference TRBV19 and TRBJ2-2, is DGGITQSPKYLFRKEGQNVTLSCEQNLNHDAMYWYRQDPGQGLRLIYYSQIVNDFQKGDIAEGYSVSREKKESFPLTVTSAQKNPTAFYLCASKGEGTGELFFGEGSRLTVL.

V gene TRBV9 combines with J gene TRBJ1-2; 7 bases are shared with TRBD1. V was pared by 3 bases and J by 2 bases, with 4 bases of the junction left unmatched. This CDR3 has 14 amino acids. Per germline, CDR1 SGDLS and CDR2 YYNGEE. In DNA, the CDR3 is TGTGCCAGCAGCGCCGGGACAGCGAACTATGGCTACACCTTC. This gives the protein CASSAGTANYGYTF.

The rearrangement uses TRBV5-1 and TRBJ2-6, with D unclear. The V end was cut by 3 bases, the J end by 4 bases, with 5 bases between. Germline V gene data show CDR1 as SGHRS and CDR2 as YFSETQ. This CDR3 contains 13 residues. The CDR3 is CASSSTGANVLTF. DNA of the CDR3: TGCGCCAGCAGCTCGACAGGGGCCAACGTCCTGACTTTC.

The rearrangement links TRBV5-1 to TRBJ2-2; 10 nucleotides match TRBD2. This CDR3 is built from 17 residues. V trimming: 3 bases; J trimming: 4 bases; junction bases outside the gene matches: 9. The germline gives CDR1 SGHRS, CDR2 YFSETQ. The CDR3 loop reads CASSSGGSGGITGELFF. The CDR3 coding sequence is TGCGCCAGCAGCTCTGGTGGTAGCGGGGGGATCACCGGGGAGCTGTTTTTT. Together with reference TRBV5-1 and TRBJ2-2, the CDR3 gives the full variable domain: KAGVTQTPRYLIKTRGQQVTLSCSPISGHRSVSWYQQTPGQGLQFLFEYFSETQRNKGNFPGRFSGRQFSNSRSEMNVSTLELGDSALYLCASSSGGSGGITGELFFGEGSRLTVL.

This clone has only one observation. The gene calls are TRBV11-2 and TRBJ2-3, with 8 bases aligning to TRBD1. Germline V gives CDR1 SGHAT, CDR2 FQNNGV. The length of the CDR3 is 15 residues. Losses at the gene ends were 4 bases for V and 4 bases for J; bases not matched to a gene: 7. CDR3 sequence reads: CASSSDRAVADTQYF. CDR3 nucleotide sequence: TGTGCCAGCAGCTCGGACAGGGCCGTGGCAGATACGCAGTATTTT.

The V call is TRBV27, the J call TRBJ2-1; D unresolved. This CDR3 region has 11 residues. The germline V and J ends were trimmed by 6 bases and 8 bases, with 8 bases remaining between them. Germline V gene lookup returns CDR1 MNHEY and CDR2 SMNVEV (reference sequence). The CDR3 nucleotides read TGTGCCAGCAGATCGCAGGATGAGCAGTTCTTC. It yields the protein CASRSQDEQFF.

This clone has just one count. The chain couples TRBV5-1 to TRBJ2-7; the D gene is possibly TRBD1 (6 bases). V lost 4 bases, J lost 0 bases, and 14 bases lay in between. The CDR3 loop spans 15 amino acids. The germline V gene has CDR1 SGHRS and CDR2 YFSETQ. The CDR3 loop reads CASSPKGDHSYEQYF. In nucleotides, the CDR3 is TGCGCCAGCAGCCCTAAGGGGGACCACTCCTACGAGCAGTACTTC.

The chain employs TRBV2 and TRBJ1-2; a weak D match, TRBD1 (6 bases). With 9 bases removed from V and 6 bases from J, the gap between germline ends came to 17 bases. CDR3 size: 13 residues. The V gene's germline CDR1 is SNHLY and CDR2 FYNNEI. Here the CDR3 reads CASHSGEQDGYTF. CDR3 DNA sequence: TGTGCCAGTCATTCAGGGGAGCAGGATGGCTACACCTTC.

The chain's CDR3 is CASSRSIRGTSLYEQYF. The CDR3 nucleotides are TGCGCCAGCAGCCGTTCTATACGGGGGACTAGCCTTTACGAGCAGTACTTC. This sequence joins TRBV4-3 and TRBJ2-7; TRBD2 matches 9 bases. The trim removed 4 bases at V and 4 bases at J, leaving 14 bases unmatched. Germline V gene data show CDR1 as LGHNA and CDR2 as YSLEER. This CDR3 is built from 17 residues.

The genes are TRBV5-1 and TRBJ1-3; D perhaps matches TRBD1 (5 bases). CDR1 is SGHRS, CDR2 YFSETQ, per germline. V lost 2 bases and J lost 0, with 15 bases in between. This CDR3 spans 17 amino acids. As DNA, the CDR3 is TGCGCCAGCAGCTTAAGGGCCATGGGACTCTCTGGAAACACCATATATTTT. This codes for CASSLRAMGLSGNTIYF.

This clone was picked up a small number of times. The CDR3 here is CASSWGTGVAGNTIYF. The CDR3 DNA is TGTGCCAGCAGCTGGGGGACAGGGGTCGCTGGAAACACCATATATTTT. J is TRBJ1-3 and V is TRBV5-6; TRBD1 aligns across 10 bases. V shed 3 bases, J shed 2 bases, and the junction held 5 bases outside the gene matches. The CDR3 is made up of 16 amino acids. Per the germline V gene, CDR1 is SGHDT and CDR2 is YYEEEE.

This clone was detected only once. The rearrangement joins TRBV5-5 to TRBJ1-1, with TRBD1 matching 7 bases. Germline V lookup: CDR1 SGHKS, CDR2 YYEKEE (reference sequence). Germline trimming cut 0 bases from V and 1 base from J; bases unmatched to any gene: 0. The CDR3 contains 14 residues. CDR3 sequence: CASSLGDRNTEAFF. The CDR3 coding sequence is TGTGCCAGCAGCTTGGGGGACAGGAACACTGAAGCTTTCTTT.